This T cell receptor (beta chain) was sequenced in a study of cytomegalovirus exposure and HLA in healthy donors. PCR used 60 Vbeta primers and 13 Jbeta primers. Generated by immunoSEQ multiplex PCR, the TCRdb table keeps only in-frame clones and is missing some. The data show approximately 90,000 clones, 70% to 80% seen once. This CDR3 region has 13 residues. CDR1 SGHRS and CDR2 YFSETQ come from the germline V gene. V was shortened by 4 bases and J by 4 bases, with 11 bases between the two germline ends. This clone has a handful of counts. The antigen is unknown. Points from the study as a whole: Under in vitro conditions, three CMV-associated chains were confirmed as specific for CMV antigens. Among the sequence variants, a highly shared cluster was likely an artifact of sequencing. Generally TCR sequences proved uncommon, though certain public TCRs appeared in numerous donors. Trimming of TCR beta V- and J-genes showed a link, identified in a later analysis, to a missense DCLRE1C variant.

The TCR sequence derives from a young man in good health and CMV-seronegative. Material: PBMCs. The rearrangement links TRBV5-1 to TRBJ2-5, with D maybe TRBD1 (6 bases). The CDR3 nucleotides read TGCGCCAGCAGCATACAGGGTGTAGAGACCCAGTACTTC. Translated: CASSIQGVETQYF. The whole variable domain, filled in from reference TRBV5-1 and TRBJ2-5, reads KAGVTQTPRYLIKTRGQQVTLSCSPISGHRSVSWYQQTPGQGLQFLFEYFSETQRNKGNFPGRFSGRQFSNSRSEMNVSTLELGDSALYLCASSIQGVETQYFGPGTRLLVL.